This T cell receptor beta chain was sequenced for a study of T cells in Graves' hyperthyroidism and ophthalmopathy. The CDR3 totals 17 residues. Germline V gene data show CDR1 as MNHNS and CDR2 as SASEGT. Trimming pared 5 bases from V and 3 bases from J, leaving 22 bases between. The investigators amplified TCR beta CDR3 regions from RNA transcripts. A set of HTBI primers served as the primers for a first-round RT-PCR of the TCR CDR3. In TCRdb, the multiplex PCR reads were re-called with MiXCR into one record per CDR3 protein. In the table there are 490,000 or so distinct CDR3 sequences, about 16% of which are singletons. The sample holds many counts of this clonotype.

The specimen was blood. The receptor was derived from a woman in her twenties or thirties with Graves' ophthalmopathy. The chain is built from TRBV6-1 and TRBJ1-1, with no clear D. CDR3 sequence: CASSYSVTAQRDTEAFF. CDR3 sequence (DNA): TGTGCCAGCAGTTATAGTGTTACGGCCCAAAGAGACACTGAAGCTTTCTTT.